This T cell receptor (beta chain) was found in a study of CXCR3-negative and CXCR3-positive naive CD8 T cells. Germline V CDR1 and CDR2: LNHNV, YYDKDF (reference sequence). The CDR3 has 15 amino acids. In preparing the TRB cDNA libraries, 5' RACE with UMI labels was used. TCRdb re-called the 5' RACE reads and catalogs CDR3 proteins one per entry, DNA excluded. The ten most abundant clones cover around 2% of a sample with just over 40,000 distinct CDR3 sequences. The source material was naive CXCR3- CD8+ T cells from blood. Indicated subset: CD45RO-CCR7+CD27+CD95- naive CD8+ T cells lacking CXCR3 (TNR3-). J is TRBJ2-7 and V is TRBV15; the TRBD1 assignment by TCRdb is unverifiable without DNA. The source is a human donor in good health. Some clones in this sample may be carry-over from other donors' samples. CDR3 in amino acids: CATSRPGQGFDEQYF.